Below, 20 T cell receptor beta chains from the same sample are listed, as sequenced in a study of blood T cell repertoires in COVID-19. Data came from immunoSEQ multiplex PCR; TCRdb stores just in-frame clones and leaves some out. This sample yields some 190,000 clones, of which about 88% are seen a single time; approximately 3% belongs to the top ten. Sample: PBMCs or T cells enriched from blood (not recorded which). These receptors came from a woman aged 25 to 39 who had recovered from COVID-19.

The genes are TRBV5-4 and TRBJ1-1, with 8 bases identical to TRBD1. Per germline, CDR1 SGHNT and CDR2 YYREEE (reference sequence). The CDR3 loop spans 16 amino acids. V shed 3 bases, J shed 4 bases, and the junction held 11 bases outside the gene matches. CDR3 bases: TGTGCCAGCAGCTCACGGACAGGGAGTTCTGGCACTGAAGCTTTCTTT. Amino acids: CASSSRTGSSGTEAFF.

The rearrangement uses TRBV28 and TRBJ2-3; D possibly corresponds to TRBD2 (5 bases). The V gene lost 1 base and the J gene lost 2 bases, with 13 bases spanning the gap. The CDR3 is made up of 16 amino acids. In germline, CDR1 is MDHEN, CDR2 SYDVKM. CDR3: CASSLSGGTFTDTQYF. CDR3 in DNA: TGTGCCAGCAGTTTATCTGGAGGTACTTTCACAGATACGCAGTATTTT.

The CDR3 nucleotides read TGTGCCAGCAGCTTTAGCCAGAACACTGAAGCTTTCTTT. Translation: CASSFSQNTEAFF. The chain carries TRBV5-5 and TRBJ1-1, with D unclear. Germline V gene data show CDR1 as SGHKS and CDR2 as YYEKEE (reference sequence). The CDR3 spans 13 residues. V was pared by 2 bases and J by 1 base, with 6 bases between.

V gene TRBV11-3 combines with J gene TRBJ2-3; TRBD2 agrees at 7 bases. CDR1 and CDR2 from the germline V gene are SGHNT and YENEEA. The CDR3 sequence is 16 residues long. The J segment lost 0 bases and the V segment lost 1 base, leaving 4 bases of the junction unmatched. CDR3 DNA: TGTGCCAGCAGCTTAGGTGGTAGCGGGAGCACAGATACGCAGTATTTT. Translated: CASSLGGSGSTDTQYF.

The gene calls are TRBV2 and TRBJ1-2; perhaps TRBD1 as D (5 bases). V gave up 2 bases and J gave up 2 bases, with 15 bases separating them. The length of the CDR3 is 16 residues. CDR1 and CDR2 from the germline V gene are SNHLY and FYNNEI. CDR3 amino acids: CASSEKGQWANYGYTF. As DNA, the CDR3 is TGTGCCAGCAGTGAAAAGGGGCAGTGGGCAAACTATGGCTACACCTTC.

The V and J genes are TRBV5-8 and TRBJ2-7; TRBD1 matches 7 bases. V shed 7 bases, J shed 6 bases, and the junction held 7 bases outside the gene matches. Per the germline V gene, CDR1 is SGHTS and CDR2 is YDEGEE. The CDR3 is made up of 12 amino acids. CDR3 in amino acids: CASVTGYSEQYF. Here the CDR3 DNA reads TGTGCCAGCGTGACAGGGTACAGCGAGCAGTACTTC. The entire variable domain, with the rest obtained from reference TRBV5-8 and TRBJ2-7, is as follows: EAGVTQSPTHLIKTRGQQATLRCSPISGHTSVYWYQQALGLGLQFLLWYDEGEERNRGNFPPRFSGRQFPNYSSELNVNALELEDSALYLCASVTGYSEQYFGPGTRLTVT.

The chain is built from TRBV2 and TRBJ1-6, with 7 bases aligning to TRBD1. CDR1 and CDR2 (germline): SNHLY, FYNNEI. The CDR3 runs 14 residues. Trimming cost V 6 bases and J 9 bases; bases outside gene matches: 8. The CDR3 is CASRDGQVVSPLHF. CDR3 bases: TGTGCCAGCAGAGACGGACAGGTTGTTTCACCCCTCCACTTT.

CDR3 nucleotide sequence: TGTGCCAGCAGCTTAGCGAGGACTAGGAACGCAGATACGCAGTATTTT. This gives the protein CASSLARTRNADTQYF. The genes are TRBV11-2 and TRBJ2-3; 7 bases match TRBD2. From germline, CDR1 is SGHAT and CDR2 FQNNGV. V shed 1 base, J shed 4 bases, and the junction held 8 bases outside the gene matches. The CDR3 runs 16 residues.

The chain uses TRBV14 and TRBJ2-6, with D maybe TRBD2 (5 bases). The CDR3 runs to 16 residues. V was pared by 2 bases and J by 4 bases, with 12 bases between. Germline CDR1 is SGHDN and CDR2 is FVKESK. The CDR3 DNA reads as TGTGCCAGCAGCCAAATCGGGGTTTGGGGGGCCAACGTCCTGACTTTC. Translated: CASSQIGVWGANVLTF.

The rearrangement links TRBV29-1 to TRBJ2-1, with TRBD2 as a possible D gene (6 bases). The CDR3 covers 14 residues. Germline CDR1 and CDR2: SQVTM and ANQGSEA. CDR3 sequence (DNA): TGCAGTTCTGGAGCCGGAGGGACTTACAATGAGCAGTTCTTC. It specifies CSSGAGGTYNEQFF.

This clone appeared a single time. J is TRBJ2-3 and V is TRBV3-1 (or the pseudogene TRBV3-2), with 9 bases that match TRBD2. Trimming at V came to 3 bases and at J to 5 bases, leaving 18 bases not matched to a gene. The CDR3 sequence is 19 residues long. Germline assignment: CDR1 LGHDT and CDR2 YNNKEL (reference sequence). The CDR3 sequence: CASSHDRRRLAGPQDTQYF. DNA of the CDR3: TGTGCCAGCAGCCATGATCGTAGGCGGCTAGCGGGGCCCCAAGATACGCAGTATTTT.

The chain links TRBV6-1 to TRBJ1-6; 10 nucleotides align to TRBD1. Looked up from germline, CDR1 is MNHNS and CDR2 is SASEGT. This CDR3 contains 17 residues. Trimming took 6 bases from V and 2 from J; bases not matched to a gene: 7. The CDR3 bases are TGTGCCAGCAGGGAACCGGACAGGGGGGCCTATAATTCACCCCTCCACTTT. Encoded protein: CASREPDRGAYNSPLHF.

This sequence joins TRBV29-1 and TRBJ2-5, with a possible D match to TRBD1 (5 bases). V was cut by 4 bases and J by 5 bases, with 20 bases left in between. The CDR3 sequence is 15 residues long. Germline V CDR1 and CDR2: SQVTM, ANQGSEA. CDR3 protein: CSVGFGRAKGETQYF. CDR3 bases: TGCAGCGTTGGGTTCGGACGGGCCAAGGGGGAGACCCAGTACTTC.

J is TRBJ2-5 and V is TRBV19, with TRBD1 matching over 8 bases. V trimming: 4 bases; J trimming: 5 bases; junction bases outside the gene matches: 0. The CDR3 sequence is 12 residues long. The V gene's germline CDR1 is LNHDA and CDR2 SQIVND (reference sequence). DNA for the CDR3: TGTGCCAGTAGTAGGGACAGGGAGACCCAGTACTTC. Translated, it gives CASSRDRETQYF.

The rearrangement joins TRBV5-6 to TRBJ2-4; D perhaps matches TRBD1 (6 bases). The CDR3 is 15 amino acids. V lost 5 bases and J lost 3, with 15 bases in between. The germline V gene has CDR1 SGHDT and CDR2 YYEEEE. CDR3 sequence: CASSIGQKGKNIQYF. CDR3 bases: TGTGCCAGCAGTATCGGACAGAAGGGCAAAAACATTCAGTACTTC.

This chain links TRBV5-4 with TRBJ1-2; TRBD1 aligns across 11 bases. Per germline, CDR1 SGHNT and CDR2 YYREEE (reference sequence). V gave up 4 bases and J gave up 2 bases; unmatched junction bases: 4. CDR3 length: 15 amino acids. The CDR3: CASSPGTGGNYGYTF. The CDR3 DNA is TGTGCCAGCAGCCCGGGGACAGGGGGGAACTATGGCTACACCTTC.

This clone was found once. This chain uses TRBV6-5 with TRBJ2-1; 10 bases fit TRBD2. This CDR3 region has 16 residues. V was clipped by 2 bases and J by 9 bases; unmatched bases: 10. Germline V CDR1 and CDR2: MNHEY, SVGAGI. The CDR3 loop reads CASSYLSSGSNGEQFF. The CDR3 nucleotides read TGTGCCAGCAGTTACCTTTCTAGCGGGAGTAATGGTGAGCAGTTCTTC.

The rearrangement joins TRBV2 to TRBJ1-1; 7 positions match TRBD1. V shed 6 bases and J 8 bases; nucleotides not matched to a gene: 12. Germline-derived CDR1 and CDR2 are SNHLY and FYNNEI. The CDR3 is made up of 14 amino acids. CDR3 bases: TGTGCCAGCAGCGAGGGGACAGACCCGCGAGAAGCTTTCTTT. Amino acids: CASSEGTDPREAFF. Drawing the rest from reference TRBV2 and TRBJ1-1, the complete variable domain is EPEVTQTPSHQVTQMGQEVILRCVPISNHLYFYWYRQILGQKVEFLVSFYNNEISEKSEIFDDQFSVERPDGSNFTLKIRSTKLEDSAMYFCASSEGTDPREAFFGQGTRLTVV.

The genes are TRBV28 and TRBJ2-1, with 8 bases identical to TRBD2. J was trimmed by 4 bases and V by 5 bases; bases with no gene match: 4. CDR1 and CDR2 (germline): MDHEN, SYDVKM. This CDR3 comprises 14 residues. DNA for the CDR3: TGTGCCAGCAGTCTCTTAGCGGGATACAATGAGCAGTTCTTC. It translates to CASSLLAGYNEQFF.

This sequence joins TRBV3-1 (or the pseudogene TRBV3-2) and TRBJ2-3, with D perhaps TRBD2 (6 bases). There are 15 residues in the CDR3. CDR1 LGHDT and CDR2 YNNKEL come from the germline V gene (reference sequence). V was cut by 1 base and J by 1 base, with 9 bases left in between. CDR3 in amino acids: CASSQVPSGTDTQYF. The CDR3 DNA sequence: TGTGCCAGCAGCCAAGTTCCTAGCGGCACAGATACGCAGTATTTT.